Listed here are 8 T cell receptor beta chains from one sample, sequenced in a study of blood T cell repertoires in COVID-19. Sequencing used immunoSEQ multiplex PCR; TCRdb keeps in-frame clones, though not all of them. The profile shows 350,000 or so clones, approximately 89% of them singletons. The sequenced material came from peripheral blood. All receptors come from a woman younger than 45 with COVID-19, enrolled during active disease.

The CDR3 region is CASSQLQDITYGYTF. The CDR3, as DNA: TGTGCCAGCAGCCAATTACAGGACATAACCTATGGCTACACCTTC. V is TRBV14 and J is TRBJ1-2, with D possibly TRBD1 on 5 matching bases. Trimming shortened V by 2 bases and J by 4 bases, and 14 bases separated the two germline ends. CDR3 length: 15 amino acids. Germline loops: CDR1 SGHDN, CDR2 FVKESK.

The chain couples TRBV6-5 to TRBJ1-3, with D hard to call. V lost 6 bases and J lost 3, with 15 bases in between. Germline CDR1 and CDR2: MNHEY and SVGAGI. The CDR3 is 15 residues long. The DNA of the CDR3 is TGTGCCAGCAGATCGCAGGTACTGAGTGGAAACACCATATATTTT. It is translated as CASRSQVLSGNTIYF.

The rearrangement links TRBV19 to TRBJ1-1; possibly TRBD1 for D (5 bases). Germline-derived CDR1 and CDR2 are LNHDA and SQIVND (reference sequence). The V gene lost 3 bases and the J gene lost 1 base, with 9 bases spanning the gap. The CDR3 runs 14 residues. CDR3 nucleotide sequence: TGTGCCAGTAGTATGGACACAGGGAACACTGAAGCTTTCTTT. Protein product: CASSMDTGNTEAFF.

The chain has TRBV25-1 and TRBJ2-1; 8 bases align to TRBD2. Germline trimming cut 6 bases from V and 7 bases from J; bases unmatched to any gene: 14. Germline V gene sequence: CDR1 MGHDK, CDR2 SYGVNS. The CDR3 loop spans 16 amino acids. For the CDR3, the DNA is TGTGCCAGCAGCCTCATGCCTTCGGGAGGGAGTAATGAGCAGTTCTTC. Translating it yields CASSLMPSGGSNEQFF.

The J gene is TRBJ1-2, the V gene TRBV9; 11 bases match TRBD1. The CDR3 extends over 14 amino acids. V was pared by 0 bases and J by 8 bases, with 3 bases of the junction left unmatched. Germline values: CDR1 SGDLS, CDR2 YYNGEE. The CDR3 region is CASSVGTGGEGYTF. CDR3 in DNA: TGTGCCAGCAGCGTAGGGACAGGGGGCGAAGGCTACACCTTC.

The rearrangement joins TRBV19 to TRBJ1-5; a weak D match, TRBD1 (5 bases). The CDR3 spans 16 residues. Germline lookup yields CDR1 LNHDA and CDR2 SQIVND (reference sequence). The V end lost 0 bases, the J end lost 6 bases, and 15 bases lay between the germline ends. CDR3 DNA sequence: TGTGCCAGTAGTATAGATAGTCAGGGATTAGGTCAGCCCCAGCATTTT. This codes for CASSIDSQGLGQPQHF.

The CDR3 loop reads CASSSLIEGNTIYF. The CDR3 nucleotides read TGTGCCAGCAGCTCCCTTATTGAGGGAAACACCATATATTTT. The chain carries TRBV11-2 and TRBJ1-3; no clear D gene. V was cut by 4 bases and J by 4 bases, with 11 bases left in between. The CDR3 covers 14 residues. The germline CDR1 and CDR2 sequences are SGHAT and FQNNGV.

This chain links TRBV6-6 with TRBJ1-5; D is unresolved. The CDR3 has 13 amino acids. The germline CDR1 and CDR2 sequences are MNHNY and SVGAGI (reference sequence). The V end was cut by 10 bases, the J end by 3 bases, with 13 bases between. Here the CDR3 DNA reads TGTGCCACTGCAGACGGGTACAATCAGCCCCAGCATTTT. This codes for CATADGYNQPQHF.